The present entry profiles one TCR beta chain with its context. Its antigen is currently unknown. This CDR3 is built from 15 residues. Isolated PBMCs totaled at least 7 million in each sample. The data originate from a study of blood T cells in healthy people across ages. Alongside a J-beta primer mix, a sample-barcoded 5' primer served in a second PCR lasting roughly 6 to 11 cycles. Each cDNA molecule received a tag from a template-switch adaptor that had 12 random nucleotides. Via MiXCR, TCRdb re-called the 5' RACE reads, giving one row per CDR3 protein. The data hold approximately 820,000 distinct CDR3 sequences, with roughly 44% observed a single time. Regarding the study as a whole: Per million T cells, the diversity of TCR beta decreased roughly linearly as age advanced.

This rearrangement joins TRBV12-3 or TRBV12-4 to TRBJ2-5; the D gene could be TRBD1 or TRBD2 (5 bases each). The closer fit of TRBJ2-7 to the DNA end suggests the J call may be wrong. What was sequenced was blood. The TCR originated in a man in his sixties in good health. This CDR3 reads CASSLIGTVPYEQYF. Written as DNA, the CDR3 is TGTGCCAGCAGTTTAATAGGGACGGTCCCCTACGAGCAGTACTTC.